The 24 T cell receptor beta chains presented below share a single source sample, sequenced in a study of neurological immune-mediated disorders. TCRdb redid the calling of the 5' RACE reads with MiXCR, one entry per CDR3 protein. The sample carries some 50,000 distinct CDR3 sequences, about 2% recorded once. Material: PBMCs. The receptors derive from a woman between 35 and 50 years old with multiple sclerosis.

This clonotype was found many times. The rearrangement links TRBV7-2 to TRBJ1-2; D is ambiguous. V was trimmed by 3 bases and J by 1 base, leaving 9 bases between them. This CDR3 region has 14 residues. Germline assignment: CDR1 SGHTA and CDR2 FQGNSA. This chain's CDR3 is CASSFSGLNYGYTF. The CDR3 region has the DNA TGTGCCAGCAGCTTTTCAGGTCTTAACTATGGCTACACCTTC.

This clonotype was found many times. The CDR3 here is CASHSGDTQYF. CDR3 in DNA: TGTGCTAGTCATAGCGGGGATACGCAGTATTTT. This chain links TRBV12-5 with TRBJ2-3; 7 nucleotides agree with TRBD2. This CDR3 is built from 11 residues. The germline V gene encodes CDR1 LGHNT and CDR2 FRNRAP. After removal of 8 bases from V and 6 bases from J, the junction contained 2 bases not matched to a gene.

This clonotype appeared many times. The V and J genes are TRBV6-1 and TRBJ1-1; D is unresolved. The CDR3 runs 10 residues. V was trimmed by 5 bases and J by 12 bases, leaving 10 bases between them. From germline, CDR1 is MNHNS and CDR2 SASEGT. In DNA, the CDR3 is TGTGCCAGCAGTCGCTCGCTAACTTTCTTT. It specifies CASSRSLTFF.

In this sample, this clonotype turned up many times. This chain's CDR3 is CASSFDRGADTQYF. In DNA, the CDR3 is TGTGCCAGCAGCTTTGACAGGGGAGCAGATACGCAGTATTTT. V usage is TRBV5-4 and J usage is TRBJ2-3; 8 nucleotides align to TRBD1. This CDR3 region has 14 residues. V shed 2 bases and J 4 bases; nucleotides not matched to a gene: 3. Germline CDR1 is SGHNT and CDR2 is YYREEE (reference sequence).

There are many counts of this clonotype. The rearrangement links TRBV7-8 to TRBJ1-2; D call uncertain. Trimming removed 4 bases at V and 6 bases at J, with 12 bases between. This CDR3 spans 13 amino acids. Germline-derived CDR1 and CDR2 are SGHVS and FQNEAQ. In DNA, the CDR3 is TGTGCCAGCAGCTCATACCGCGGGGATGGCTACACCTTC. Amino acids: CASSSYRGDGYTF.

This clonotype was seen many times. The gene calls are TRBV21-1 and TRBJ1-2; the listed D gene, TRBD1, was not tested against the DNA. TRBV21-1 is a recognized pseudogene. The CDR3 is made up of 15 amino acids. For the CDR3, the DNA is TGTGCCAGCAGCAAGTCAGAACAGGGGTTAGGTGGCTACACCTTC. It translates to CASSKSEQGLGGYTF.

This clonotype has at least ten counts. The chain joins TRBV6-5 to TRBJ2-7, with 7 bases lining up with TRBD1. Germline CDR1 reads MNHEY; CDR2 reads SVGAGI. J gave up 4 bases and V 2 bases, and 2 bases lay outside the gene matches. The CDR3 totals 13 residues. The CDR3 reads CASSYEQGYEQYF. The CDR3 nucleotides are TGTGCCAGCAGTTACGAACAGGGGTACGAGCAGTACTTC.

This clonotype was recorded many times. The chain is built from TRBV12-3 or TRBV12-4 and TRBJ2-1; 9 positions agree with TRBD2. The length of the CDR3 is 15 residues. V trimming: 7 bases; J trimming: 9 bases; junction bases outside the gene matches: 13. For the CDR3, the DNA is TGTGCCAGCACCCTGATTAATAGCGGGGGAAGTGAGCAGTTCTTC. This sequence encodes CASTLINSGGSEQFF.

This clonotype was counted at least ten times. The CDR3 bases are TGTGCCAGCAGCTTGAGTCTTTACGAGCAGTACTTC. Protein sequence: CASSLSLYEQYF. The V and J genes are TRBV12-3 or TRBV12-4 and TRBJ2-7; D call uncertain. The length of the CDR3 is 12 residues. V shed 6 bases and J shed 4 bases, with 10 bases lying between them.

Many counts were recorded for this clonotype. The chain uses TRBV14 and TRBJ1-3; no clear D gene. The CDR3 extends over 13 amino acids. V lost 5 bases and J 3 bases, leaving 8 bases between the germline ends. Germline CDR1 reads SGHDN; CDR2 reads FVKESK. For the CDR3, the DNA is TGTGCCAGCAGCGGCCTCATTGGAAACACCATATATTTT. Translated: CASSGLIGNTIYF. The variable domain in full, with the rest retrieved from reference TRBV14 and TRBJ1-3, is EAGVTQFPSHSVIEKGQTVTLRCDPISGHDNLYWYRRVMGKEIKFLLHFVKESKQDESGMPNNRFLAERTGGTYSTLKVQPAELEDSGVYFCASSGLIGNTIYFGEGSWLTVV.

This clonotype was observed at least ten times. V gene TRBV20-1 combines with J gene TRBJ1-6; D remains ambiguous. Germline loops: CDR1 DFQATT, CDR2 SNEGSKA (reference sequence). The V end was cut by 3 bases, the J end by 6 bases, with 6 bases between. The CDR3 totals 12 residues. This chain's CDR3 is CSASLGNSPLHF. In DNA, the CDR3 is TGCAGTGCTAGTCTTGGTAATTCACCCCTCCACTTT.

This clonotype was seen at least ten times. The genes are TRBV20-1 and TRBJ2-2; 10 positions match TRBD1. The CDR3 consists of 15 residues. The germline V gene has CDR1 DFQATT and CDR2 SNEGSKA (reference sequence). V shed 6 bases and J 5 bases; nucleotides not matched to a gene: 9. The CDR3 DNA is TGCAGTGCCTTAGCCGGGACAGGGGTGACCGGGGAGCTGTTTTTT. It specifies CSALAGTGVTGELFF.

Many counts were recorded for this clonotype. The gene calls are TRBV20-1 and TRBJ1-2; possible D gene TRBD1, 5 bases. The CDR3 contains 14 residues. Trimming removed 5 bases at V and 2 bases at J, with 15 bases between. Per germline, CDR1 DFQATT and CDR2 SNEGSKA (reference sequence). The CDR3 sequence is CSAPRDGSNYGYTF. In DNA, the CDR3 is TGCAGTGCTCCCCGGGACGGCTCGAACTATGGCTACACCTTC.

Only a few counts were recorded for this clonotype. The chain employs TRBV20-1 and TRBJ2-3, with 12 bases lining up with TRBD2. Germline CDR1 is DFQATT and CDR2 is SNEGSKA (reference sequence). This CDR3 has 15 residues. V shed 1 base, J shed 2 bases, and the junction held 1 base outside the gene matches. CDR3 coding DNA: TGCAGTGCTAGAGGGACTAGCGGGGTCACAGATACGCAGTATTTT. The encoded protein is CSARGTSGVTDTQYF.

This clonotype was detected ten times or more. This chain uses TRBV4-1 with TRBJ2-1; TRBD2 matches 9 bases. Germline lookup yields CDR1 MGHRA and CDR2 YSYEKL. With 0 bases clipped from V and 3 bases from J, the junction kept 6 bases outside the gene matches. The CDR3 has 17 amino acids. As DNA, the CDR3 is TGCGCCAGCAGCCAAGATCGCGGCGGGGGGGACTACAATGAGCAGTTCTTC. This gives the protein CASSQDRGGGDYNEQFF.

This clonotype was found many times. This chain links TRBV5-1 with TRBJ2-3, with no clear D. The CDR3 covers 14 residues. CDR1 is SGHRS and CDR2 is YFSETQ in the germline V gene. Trimming removed 3 bases from V and 2 bases from J, with 10 bases in between. The CDR3 protein is CASSWALDTDTQYF. CDR3 DNA: TGCGCCAGCAGCTGGGCCCTAGACACAGATACGCAGTATTTT. The whole variable domain, remainder taken from reference TRBV5-1 and TRBJ2-3, is KAGVTQTPRYLIKTRGQQVTLSCSPISGHRSVSWYQQTPGQGLQFLFEYFSETQRNKGNFPGRFSGRQFSNSRSEMNVSTLELGDSALYLCASSWALDTDTQYFGPGTRLTVL.

In this sample, this clonotype turned up a few times. Just one base apart from a much larger clone, this may be a read error. It is likely a read error, because the conserved phenylalanine at the end of the CDR3 is missing. The chain has TRBV12-3 or TRBV12-4 and TRBJ2-7, with 7 bases lining up with TRBD1. This CDR3 is 13 amino acids long. The ends lost 6 bases at V and 1 base at J; junction bases unmatched: 3. DNA for the CDR3: TGTGCCAGCAGCTGGACAGGTTCCTACGAGCAGTACATC. Protein product: CASSWTGSYEQYI.

This clonotype was detected ten times or more. The V call is TRBV20-1, the J call TRBJ1-4, with D tentatively TRBD1 (6 bases). Germline CDR1 DFQATT, CDR2 SNEGSKA (reference sequence). V was shortened by 5 bases and J by 5 bases, with 15 bases between the two germline ends. The CDR3 has 14 residues. Here the CDR3 DNA reads TGCAGTGCTGGCTCGGGGGCGGGGAATGAAAAACTGTTTTTT. Translation: CSAGSGAGNEKLFF.

This clonotype was seen at least ten times. The chain's CDR3 is CASSANLRGEQFF. The CDR3 coding sequence is TGTGCCAGCAGCGCTAACTTGAGGGGTGAGCAGTTCTTC. The chain is built from TRBV6-1 and TRBJ2-1; either TRBD1 or TRBD2 may supply D (5 bases each). Trimming removed 6 bases from V and 9 bases from J, with 15 bases in between. From germline, CDR1 is MNHNS and CDR2 SASEGT. There are 13 residues in the CDR3.

This clonotype was counted many times. The rearrangement links TRBV11-2 to TRBJ2-3; no clear D. Germline V lookup: CDR1 SGHAT, CDR2 FQNNGV. This CDR3 contains 17 residues. Trimming cost V 1 base and J 2 bases, with 16 bases left between them. In DNA form, the CDR3 reads TGTGCCAGCAGCTTAGTATACGGGTGGGCCCACACAGATACGCAGTATTTT. Protein: CASSLVYGWAHTDTQYF. Together with reference TRBV11-2 and TRBJ2-3, the CDR3 gives the full variable domain: EAGVAQSPRYKIIEKRQSVAFWCNPISGHATLYWYQQILGQGPKLLIQFQNNGVVDDSQLPKDRFSAERLKGVDSTLKIQPAKLEDSAVYLCASSLVYGWAHTDTQYFGPGTRLTVL.

Ten or more counts support this clonotype. The chain carries TRBV9 and TRBJ1-5; D is uncertain. V shed 2 bases and J shed 9 bases, with 3 bases lying between them. CDR3 length equals 10 residues. Looked up from germline, CDR1 is SGDLS and CDR2 is YYNGEE. The chain's CDR3 is CASSVRPQHF. CDR3 in DNA: TGTGCCAGCAGCGTTCGGCCCCAGCATTTT.

This clonotype was detected many times. The chain joins TRBV5-1 to TRBJ2-1; D unresolved. In germline, CDR1 is SGHRS, CDR2 YFSETQ. V was pared by 4 bases and J by 12 bases, with 17 bases between. The CDR3 covers 13 residues. The chain's CDR3 is CASSLVGLIRQFF. DNA of the CDR3: TGCGCCAGCAGCCTTGTGGGTTTAATTCGGCAGTTCTTC. The full variable domain, rest sourced from reference TRBV5-1 and TRBJ2-1, is KAGVTQTPRYLIKTRGQQVTLSCSPISGHRSVSWYQQTPGQGLQFLFEYFSETQRNKGNFPGRFSGRQFSNSRSEMNVSTLELGDSALYLCASSLVGLIRQFFGPGTRLTVL.

This clonotype was counted ten times or more. V is TRBV2 and J is TRBJ1-1; weak D call: TRBD1 (5 bases). The germline V gene has CDR1 SNHLY and CDR2 FYNNEI. The CDR3 contains 14 residues. V shed 7 bases and J shed 4 bases, with 16 bases lying between them. CDR3 in amino acids: CASTSPGRTTEAFF. The CDR3, as DNA: TGTGCCAGCACTTCCCCAGGGAGAACCACTGAAGCTTTCTTT.

In its sample, this clonotype was seen many times. The chain recombines TRBV2 with TRBJ2-3; 7 bases agree with TRBD1. This CDR3 contains 15 residues. Trimming at V came to 7 bases and at J to 2 bases, leaving 9 bases not matched to a gene. The germline CDR1 and CDR2 sequences are SNHLY and FYNNEI. CDR3 sequence reads: CASTLDRVNTDTQYF. CDR3 nucleotide sequence: TGTGCCAGCACCCTAGACAGGGTGAACACAGATACGCAGTATTTT. The entire variable domain, with the rest obtained from reference TRBV2 and TRBJ2-3, is as follows: EPEVTQTPSHQVTQMGQEVILRCVPISNHLYFYWYRQILGQKVEFLVSFYNNEISEKSEIFDDQFSVERPDGSNFTLKIRSTKLEDSAMYFCASTLDRVNTDTQYFGPGTRLTVL.